The 17 T cell receptor beta chains below were found in one sample sequenced in a study of shared clonotypes between healthy human individuals. Method: immunoSEQ multiplex PCR; TCRdb's copy keeps in-frame clones and lacks some. The table has some 1.5 million clones, 95% to 99% seen once. Sequencing was carried out using naive CD4+ T cells sorted from blood. Subset specified: CD45RA+ positively selected. The receptor source for this set is a man aged 25-45 years in good health.

The chain combines TRBV10-3 with TRBJ1-2; D ambiguous. The CDR3 contains 12 residues. Germline CDR1 reads ENHRY; CDR2 reads SYGVKD. Trimming took off 2 bases at V and 5 bases at J, with 6 bases between the two ends. Here the CDR3 DNA reads TGTGCCATCAGTGAGGGTTCATATGGCTACACCTTC. Amino acid sequence: CAISEGSYGYTF.

This sequence joins TRBV7-9 and TRBJ1-4; D remains ambiguous. Between the trimmed V and J ends, which lost 6 bases and 7 bases, there was a span of 15 bases. Germline assignment: CDR1 SEHNR and CDR2 FQNEAQ (reference sequence). This CDR3 contains 14 residues. The CDR3 nucleotides read TGTGCCAGCAGTCTACCGGGTCACTTTGAAAAACTGTTTTTT. Its protein is CASSLPGHFEKLFF.

This clone was observed a single time. Additional DNA sequences in this sample encode the identical CDR3. The chain carries TRBV7-2 and TRBJ2-6; D is ambiguous. Germline values: CDR1 SGHTA, CDR2 FQGNSA. Trimming took 1 base from V and 4 from J, leaving 5 bases between them. The CDR3 consists of 14 residues. The CDR3 DNA reads TGTGCCAGCAGCTTAGGAGGCGGGGCCAACGTCCTGACTTTC. Translation: CASSLGGGANVLTF.

The chain recombines TRBV28 with TRBJ2-1; D is perhaps TRBD1 or TRBD2 (6 bases each). This CDR3 comprises 15 residues. V was pared by 4 bases and J by 5 bases, with 15 bases between. Germline CDR1 reads MDHEN; CDR2 reads SYDVKM. The DNA for the CDR3 is TGTGCCAGCAGTTCCCTCGGGGGCGGAAACAATGAGCAGTTCTTC. Protein sequence: CASSSLGGGNNEQFF.

This chain connects TRBV28 to TRBJ2-7, with a possible D match to TRBD2 (6 bases). Germline V lookup: CDR1 MDHEN, CDR2 SYDVKM. V lost 6 bases, J lost 0 bases, and 12 bases lay in between. CDR3 length: 14 amino acids. CDR3: CASRGGLFSYEQYF. CDR3 in DNA: TGTGCCAGCAGGGGGGGACTTTTCTCCTACGAGCAGTACTTC.

J is TRBJ1-2 and V is TRBV18, with D uncertain. The V end lost 0 bases, the J end lost 2 bases, and 7 bases lay between the germline ends. Germline V gives CDR1 KGHSH, CDR2 LQKENI. The CDR3 has 14 amino acids. Here the CDR3 DNA reads TGTGCCAGCTCACCACCCTTGGAGAACTATGGCTACACCTTC. This encodes CASSPPLENYGYTF.

V is TRBV10-3 and J is TRBJ2-1; 8 nucleotides align to TRBD2. The junction had 19 bases not matched to a gene; V was cut back by 2 bases and J by 4 bases. Germline V gene data show CDR1 as ENHRY and CDR2 as SYGVKD. CDR3 size: 20 residues. Here the CDR3 reads CAISENFPGLVLTIYNEQFF. DNA for the CDR3: TGTGCCATCAGTGAGAACTTTCCGGGACTAGTCCTTACTATATACAATGAGCAGTTCTTC.

The sample holds one count of this clone. The CDR3 sequence is CASSIRSGGRGTGELFF. The CDR3, as DNA: TGTGCCAGTAGTATAAGGTCAGGGGGCCGAGGAACCGGGGAGCTGTTTTTT. The genes are TRBV19 and TRBJ2-2; the match to TRBD1 covers 8 bases. Trimming took 2 bases from V and 5 from J; bases not matched to a gene: 10. The CDR3 spans 17 residues. Germline V gene sequence: CDR1 LNHDA, CDR2 SQIVND (reference sequence).

The chain couples TRBV7-6 to TRBJ2-2, with D possibly called TRBD1 or TRBD2 (5 bases each). This CDR3 contains 13 residues. V dropped 5 bases and J dropped 6 bases, with 10 bases sitting between them. Germline V gene sequence: CDR1 SGHVS, CDR2 FNYEAQ. The chain's CDR3 is CASSQRGSGELFF. The CDR3, as DNA: TGTGCCAGCAGCCAGAGGGGTTCCGGGGAGCTGTTTTTT.

The CDR3 sequence: CASDRDRQETQYF. In DNA form, the CDR3 reads TGTGCCAGCGACCGGGACCGCCAAGAGACCCAGTACTTC. The V gene is TRBV2, the J gene TRBJ2-5; D possibly matches TRBD1 or TRBD2 (5 bases each). The germline V and J ends were trimmed by 8 bases and 1 base, with 11 bases remaining between them. This CDR3 has 13 amino acids. CDR1 SNHLY and CDR2 FYNNEI come from the germline V gene.

The V gene is TRBV7-8, the J gene TRBJ2-1; 7 bases match TRBD2. CDR3 size: 18 residues. Trimming at V came to 5 bases and at J to 2 bases, leaving 15 bases not matched to a gene. Germline CDR1 and CDR2: SGHVS and FQNEAQ. The CDR3 region is CASSPRRGRAQTYNEQFF. The CDR3 bases are TGTGCCAGCAGCCCTAGGAGAGGGAGGGCCCAGACCTACAATGAGCAGTTCTTC.

V gene TRBV28 combines with J gene TRBJ1-1; D is unclear. Germline V CDR1 and CDR2: MDHEN, SYDVKM. There are 10 residues in the CDR3. Trimming shortened V by 7 bases and J by 6 bases, and 6 bases separated the two germline ends. DNA for the CDR3: TGTGCCAGCATTGGAGCTGAAGCTTTCTTT. It encodes CASIGAEAFF.

The chain carries TRBV9 and TRBJ2-3; D not resolved. The CDR3 sequence is 14 residues long. The germline V gene encodes CDR1 SGDLS and CDR2 YYNGEE. Deletions cut 0 bases from V and 3 bases from J, with 8 bases between. The CDR3 sequence: CASSVVSETDTQYF. The CDR3 bases are TGTGCCAGCAGCGTAGTTAGTGAAACAGATACGCAGTATTTT.

The rearrangement links TRBV28 to TRBJ2-2; D is possibly TRBD1 or TRBD2 (6 bases each). The V end was cut by 2 bases, the J end by 8 bases, with 12 bases between. This CDR3 contains 14 residues. The V gene's germline CDR1 is MDHEN and CDR2 SYDVKM. The CDR3 DNA follows: TGTGCCAGCAGTTTAACGGGGGCCGCGGGGGAGCTGTTTTTT. Translation gives CASSLTGAAGELFF.

The chain employs TRBV5-1 and TRBJ2-3; 11 bases are shared with TRBD1. V trimming: 4 bases; J trimming: 6 bases; junction bases outside the gene matches: 7. CDR3 length equals 15 residues. Germline CDR1 is SGHRS and CDR2 is YFSETQ. The CDR3 DNA sequence: TGCGCCAGCAGCCCCGGACAGGGGGCAGAGGATACGCAGTATTTT. This codes for CASSPGQGAEDTQYF.

A note on this clone: Other DNA sequences in the same sample also yield this CDR3. The V call is TRBV28, the J call TRBJ1-2; no reliable D call. V gave up 5 bases and J gave up 7 bases, with 11 bases separating them. CDR1 and CDR2 from the germline V gene are MDHEN and SYDVKM. The CDR3 is 12 residues long. The CDR3 DNA reads as TGTGCCAGCAGTCCCCTCCTAAGTGGCTACACCTTC. It translates to CASSPLLSGYTF.

Here the CDR3 reads CASSFIDQPQHF. CDR3 nucleotide sequence: TGTGCCAGCAGCTTTATCGATCAGCCCCAGCATTTT. The J gene is TRBJ1-5, the V gene TRBV7-9; D uncertain. This CDR3 spans 12 amino acids. Germline V lookup: CDR1 SEHNR, CDR2 FQNEAQ (reference sequence). V was trimmed by 3 bases and J by 5 bases, leaving 5 bases between them.